One and the same sample provided the 29 T cell receptor beta chains below, sequenced in a study of T cells in Graves' hyperthyroidism and ophthalmopathy (dated by TCRdb to between 2018 and 2020). Library method: multiplex PCR. Reads for this sample came from an Illumina HiSeq 2000. The TCR beta CDR3 regions were amplified from the RNA transcripts. The first round of RT-PCR for the TCR CDR3 was performed with the HTBI primer set and the Qiagen OneStep RT-PCR kit. The public reads were reanalyzed by TCRdb: fastp trimming at Q25, MiXCR alignment, in-frame beta chains only. Each CDR3 protein appears once, grouped with its most common genes and DNA. The sample includes roughly 290,000 distinct CDR3 sequences, with 10% to 15% observed a single time. Of the sample, almost 8% is held by the ten largest clones. Sequencing input: blood. These receptors were taken from a woman between 25 and 40 years old with Graves' hyperthyroidism that later progressed to Graves' ophthalmopathy.

This clonotype was picked up many times. This chain links TRBV7-9 with TRBJ2-7, with D unclear. Germline CDR1 and CDR2: SEHNR and FQNEAQ (reference sequence). The V end lost 5 bases, the J end lost 2 bases, and 10 bases lay between the germline ends. The CDR3 is 13 residues long. The CDR3 is CASSPQVAYEQYF. Written as DNA, the CDR3 is TGTGCCAGCAGCCCCCAGGTGGCCTACGAGCAGTACTTC.

On this clonotype: This may be a read error: a much more frequent sequence differs by one nucleotide. DNA for the CDR3: TGTGCCAGCAGCCAGACGGATGAGCAGTACTTC. Protein product: CASSQTDEQYF. The chain recombines TRBV7-2 with TRBJ2-7, with no clear D. The germline V and J ends were trimmed by 5 bases and 7 bases, with 9 bases remaining between them. Per the germline V gene, CDR1 is SGHTA and CDR2 is FQGNSA. The CDR3 is made up of 11 amino acids.

In its sample, this clonotype was seen a few times. V is TRBV3-1 and J is TRBJ1-1; D is unresolved. Per the germline V gene, CDR1 is LGHDT and CDR2 is YNNKEL (reference sequence). The CDR3 has 13 residues. V was shortened by 3 bases and J by 2 bases, with 7 bases between the two germline ends. CDR3: CASSQAGNTEAFF. The CDR3 DNA follows: TGTGCCAGCAGCCAGGCGGGAAACACTGAAGCTTTCTTT. Looking up the rest from reference TRBV3-1 and TRBJ1-1 gives the full variable domain: DTAVSQTPKYLVTQMGNDKSIKCEQNLGHDTMYWYKQDSKKFLKIMFSYNNKELIINETVPNRFSPKSPDKAHLNLHINSLELGDSAVYFCASSQAGNTEAFFGQGTRLTVV.

The genes are TRBV6-1 and TRBJ2-7; a possible D gene is TRBD1 (6 bases). The CDR3 runs 15 residues. Germline CDR1 MNHNS, CDR2 SASEGT. Trimming cost V 6 bases and J 4 bases, with 19 bases left between them. In nucleotides, the CDR3 is TGTGCCAGCAGGGCAGACAGGCTGAACAGGTACGAGCAGTACTTC. Protein: CASRADRLNRYEQYF.

Many counts were recorded for this clonotype. The chain uses TRBV13 and TRBJ1-1; tentative D call: TRBD1 (6 bases). CDR1 is PRHDT and CDR2 is FYEKMQ in the germline V gene (reference sequence). The CDR3 is made up of 15 amino acids. The V end was cut by 3 bases, the J end by 6 bases, with 17 bases between. This CDR3 reads CASSLAPGTHAEAFF. The DNA of the CDR3 is TGTGCCAGCAGCTTGGCGCCCGGGACACATGCTGAAGCTTTCTTT.

This clonotype was recorded many times. V usage is TRBV20-1 and J usage is TRBJ2-2; TRBD2 agrees at 9 bases. The CDR3 spans 15 residues. The germline V gene encodes CDR1 DFQATT and CDR2 SNEGSKA (reference sequence). With V trimmed by 5 bases and J by 0 bases, 4 bases remained unmatched. CDR3 sequence reads: CSAFSSGANTGELFF. The CDR3 coding sequence is TGCAGTGCTTTTTCTAGCGGGGCGAACACCGGGGAGCTGTTTTTT.

This clonotype turned up a few times. The chain couples TRBV6-1 to TRBJ2-7; no clear D gene. The CDR3 runs 15 residues. Deletions cut 8 bases from V and 0 bases from J, with 17 bases between. Germline values: CDR1 MNHNS, CDR2 SASEGT. Here the CDR3 reads CASARRPPNSYEQYF. The CDR3 DNA is TGTGCCAGCGCTCGCCGGCCGCCGAACTCCTACGAGCAGTACTTC.

The table lists this clonotype with many counts. V is TRBV29-1 and J is TRBJ2-1, with TRBD1 identical over 7 bases. Germline V CDR1 and CDR2: SQVTM, ANQGSEA. The CDR3 is made up of 12 amino acids. V gave up 8 bases and J gave up 8 bases; unmatched junction bases: 9. The CDR3 nucleotides read TGCAGCACGGAGGACAGGAATCATGAGCAGTTCTTC. It translates to CSTEDRNHEQFF.

The genes are TRBV9 and TRBJ1-1; D is unresolved. This CDR3 has 15 amino acids. The V gene's germline CDR1 is SGDLS and CDR2 YYNGEE. The V and J ends lost 1 base and 6 bases respectively, with 16 bases between them. CDR3 region: CASSVSGSQAAEAFF. CDR3 DNA sequence: TGTGCCAGCAGCGTAAGTGGCAGCCAGGCCGCTGAAGCTTTCTTT.

This clonotype was observed at least ten times. The CDR3 DNA sequence: TGCGCCAGCAGCTTGGGGGGGTCTACCCTCACAGATACGCAGTATTTT. It codes for CASSLGGSTLTDTQYF. The V and J genes are TRBV5-1 and TRBJ2-3; possibly TRBD1 or TRBD2 for D (5 bases each). This CDR3 is 16 amino acids long. Germline CDR1 SGHRS, CDR2 YFSETQ. Trimming cost V 0 bases and J 2 bases, with 13 bases left between them.

In this sample, this clonotype turned up many times. The gene calls are TRBV20-1 and TRBJ2-2; D not resolved. Germline CDR1 is DFQATT and CDR2 is SNEGSKA (reference sequence). The CDR3 sequence is 15 residues long. Between the trimmed V and J ends, which lost 0 bases and 2 bases, there was a span of 10 bases. In DNA, the CDR3 is TGCAGTGCTAGAGACGATACAGATAACACCGGGGAGCTGTTTTTT. Protein product: CSARDDTDNTGELFF.

This clonotype was seen repeatedly, ten times or more. The V and J genes are TRBV29-1 and TRBJ2-1; 9 bases map to TRBD2. This CDR3 comprises 16 residues. Germline CDR1 SQVTM, CDR2 ANQGSEA. With V trimmed by 0 bases and J by 2 bases, 5 bases remained unmatched. The CDR3 DNA is TGCAGCGTTGAAGACCCCCAGCGGGAGGCCTACAATGAGCAGTTCTTC. Translating gives CSVEDPQREAYNEQFF.

The chain has TRBV29-1 and TRBJ2-3; 9 bases are a match to TRBD1. This CDR3 contains 13 residues. V lost 7 bases, J lost 2 bases, and 4 bases stayed unmatched. Germline CDR1 reads SQVTM; CDR2 reads ANQGSEA. CDR3 sequence (DNA): TGCAGCGCCCGACAGGGGGTCACAGATACGCAGTATTTT. Amino acid sequence: CSARQGVTDTQYF.

The chain uses TRBV20-1 and TRBJ2-7, with no clear D. This CDR3 has 13 amino acids. V shed 2 bases and J shed 5 bases, with 13 bases lying between them. CDR1 is DFQATT, CDR2 SNEGSKA, per germline (reference sequence). Here the CDR3 DNA reads TGCAGTGCTAGAAGTAGTTCCAACCACGAGCAGTACTTC. This codes for CSARSSSNHEQYF.

This chain connects TRBV7-9 to TRBJ2-3; 9 positions match TRBD2. The germline V gene has CDR1 SEHNR and CDR2 FQNEAQ (reference sequence). J gave up 1 base and V 4 bases, and 6 bases lay outside the gene matches. This CDR3 comprises 16 residues. Here the CDR3 reads CASSSLRLAGTDTQYF. As DNA, the CDR3 is TGTGCCAGCAGCTCCCTCCGACTAGCGGGCACAGATACGCAGTATTTT.

The V call is TRBV9, the J call TRBJ1-1; TRBD1 matches 10 bases. CDR1 and CDR2 from the germline V gene are SGDLS and YYNGEE. The ends lost 2 bases at V and 1 base at J; junction bases unmatched: 2. The CDR3 loop spans 15 amino acids. CDR3 region: CASSVTGGRNTEAFF. Written as DNA, the CDR3 is TGTGCCAGCAGCGTGACAGGGGGCCGGAACACTGAAGCTTTCTTT.

The rearrangement joins TRBV4-1 to TRBJ2-1, with TRBD1 matching over 7 bases. The CDR3 sequence is 15 residues long. The germline CDR1 and CDR2 sequences are MGHRA and YSYEKL. Trimming cost V 0 bases and J 9 bases; bases outside gene matches: 8. DNA of the CDR3: TGCGCCAGCAGCCAAGAGACGGCCCCAGGGGGTGAGCAGTTCTTC. As protein: CASSQETAPGGEQFF.

There are many counts of this clonotype. The genes are TRBV27 and TRBJ2-7; possibly TRBD1 or TRBD2 for D (5 bases each). V lost 6 bases and J 6 bases, leaving 21 bases between the germline ends. Germline CDR1 is MNHEY and CDR2 is SMNVEV (reference sequence). The CDR3 is made up of 15 amino acids. CDR3 residues: CASSAAWSGAGEQYF. The CDR3 nucleotides read TGTGCCAGCAGCGCAGCTTGGTCCGGGGCGGGCGAGCAGTACTTC.

In this sample, this clonotype turned up once. This chain connects TRBV18 to TRBJ1-3; D may be TRBD1 (5 bases). Germline loops: CDR1 KGHSH, CDR2 LQKENI. V gave up 5 bases and J gave up 7 bases, with 15 bases separating them. The CDR3 has 14 amino acids. CDR3 amino acids: CASSLSTVVNTIYF. In DNA form, the CDR3 reads TGTGCCAGCTCATTATCGACAGTCGTGAACACCATATATTTT.

In its sample, this clonotype was seen many times. This chain links TRBV7-2 with TRBJ2-2; 10 bases map to TRBD2. Per the germline V gene, CDR1 is SGHTA and CDR2 is FQGNSA. CDR3 length: 21 amino acids. V gave up 1 base and J gave up 0 bases; unmatched junction bases: 14. This CDR3 reads CASSLVNPASGRYANTGELFF. The DNA for the CDR3 is TGTGCCAGCAGCTTAGTTAATCCGGCTAGCGGGAGATACGCGAACACCGGGGAGCTGTTTTTT.

Many counts were recorded for this clonotype. This chain's CDR3 is CASSTDSNQPQHF. The DNA for the CDR3 is TGTGCCAGCAGTACTGATAGCAATCAGCCCCAGCATTTT. This rearrangement joins TRBV6-1 to TRBJ1-5; unclear D gene. The CDR3 runs 13 residues. Germline assignment: CDR1 MNHNS and CDR2 SASEGT. The V end lost 5 bases, the J end lost 0 bases, and 5 bases lay between the germline ends.

This clonotype was recorded at least ten times. V gene TRBV5-1 combines with J gene TRBJ2-1, with D possibly being TRBD1 (6 bases). V lost 7 bases and J 5 bases, leaving 16 bases between the germline ends. Germline V gives CDR1 SGHRS, CDR2 YFSETQ. The CDR3 extends over 14 amino acids. CDR3 residues: CASRQAVGNNEQFF. DNA of the CDR3: TGCGCCAGCCGACAGGCGGTCGGGAACAATGAGCAGTTCTTC.

This clonotype was recorded many times. This chain uses TRBV28 with TRBJ1-1; D is unresolved. V was cut by 2 bases and J by 2 bases, with 12 bases left in between. The CDR3 extends over 15 amino acids. Germline V gene lookup returns CDR1 MDHEN and CDR2 SYDVKM. The CDR3 DNA sequence: TGTGCCAGCAGTTTAATCCGGGATTCAAACACTGAAGCTTTCTTT. Translation: CASSLIRDSNTEAFF.

This chain connects TRBV6-1 to TRBJ2-7, with 8 bases aligning to TRBD1. The germline gives CDR1 MNHNS, CDR2 SASEGT. The junction had 3 bases not matched to a gene; V was cut back by 6 bases and J by 2 bases. This CDR3 has 13 amino acids. Here the CDR3 reads CASREGQAYEQYF. The CDR3 DNA sequence: TGTGCCAGCAGGGAGGGACAGGCCTACGAGCAGTACTTC.

The chain uses TRBV6-2 or TRBV6-3 and TRBJ1-1; TRBD1 matches 7 bases. V shed 5 bases, J shed 7 bases, and the junction held 7 bases outside the gene matches. CDR1 is MNHEY and CDR2 is SVGEGT in the germline V gene. The CDR3 sequence is 13 residues long. CDR3 sequence (DNA): TGTGCCAGCAGTACCGGGACAGACAATGAAGCTTTCTTT. This codes for CASSTGTDNEAFF.

This clonotype was picked up many times. The chain uses TRBV29-1 and TRBJ2-3, with a possible D match to TRBD2 (6 bases). Per the germline V gene, CDR1 is SQVTM and CDR2 is ANQGSEA. This CDR3 is built from 15 residues. Between the trimmed V and J ends, which lost 3 bases and 1 base, there was a span of 14 bases. The CDR3 coding sequence is TGCAGCGTTGAGGGCGGGGAAGCTGGCACAGATACGCAGTATTTT. This gives the protein CSVEGGEAGTDTQYF.

The genes are TRBV6-1 and TRBJ2-7, with TRBD2 matching 9 bases. The germline gives CDR1 MNHNS, CDR2 SASEGT. Trimming cost V 5 bases and J 2 bases; bases outside gene matches: 4. This CDR3 has 14 residues. The CDR3 reads CASSQPSGTYEQYF. The CDR3 region has the DNA TGTGCCAGCAGTCAACCTAGCGGGACCTACGAGCAGTACTTC.

The chain uses TRBV6-5 and TRBJ2-3; the match to TRBD1 covers 9 bases. The J segment lost 5 bases and the V segment lost 5 bases, leaving 5 bases of the junction unmatched. The CDR3 loop spans 14 amino acids. Per germline, CDR1 MNHEY and CDR2 SVGAGI. The CDR3 nucleotides read TGTGCCAGCAGTCTACAGGGGGCAAGAGATACGCAGTATTTT. It encodes CASSLQGARDTQYF.

This clonotype was found many times. The gene calls are TRBV18 and TRBJ2-5; TRBD2 matches 9 bases. The J segment lost 2 bases and the V segment lost 3 bases, leaving 4 bases of the junction unmatched. Germline CDR1 reads KGHSH; CDR2 reads LQKENI. The CDR3 sequence is 15 residues long. The CDR3 sequence is CASSPTAGGQETQYF. Here the CDR3 DNA reads TGTGCCAGCTCACCTACAGCGGGAGGTCAAGAGACCCAGTACTTC.